The 5 T cell receptor beta chains presented below share a single source sample, sequenced in a study of shared clonotypes between healthy human individuals. TCRdb's copy holds only in-frame clones and misses some; the assay was immunoSEQ multiplex PCR. The top ten hold 0.55% to 0.7% of the sample, which has roughly 1,000,000 clones, 75% to 85% seen once. Input material: memory CD4+ T cells from PBMCs. Subset given: CD45RA-negative fraction. The receptors shown here come from a man younger than 35 in good health. Some clones in this sample may be carry-over from other donors' samples.

This clone has only one observation. This may be a read error: a much more frequent sequence differs by one nucleotide. This chain's CDR3 is CASSSGLAGSTDTQYF. Here the CDR3 DNA reads TGTGCCAGCAGCTCGGGACTAGCGGGCAGCACAGATACGCAGTATTTT. The chain combines TRBV7-3 with TRBJ2-3; 12 positions match TRBD2. Germline-derived CDR1 and CDR2 are SGHTA and FQGTGA. V lost 4 bases to trimming and J lost 0 bases; unmatched junction nucleotides: 2. This CDR3 contains 16 residues.

In this sample, this clone turned up once. V usage is TRBV4-1 and J usage is TRBJ2-1, with 7 bases that match TRBD2. This CDR3 is 15 amino acids long. The germline V gene has CDR1 MGHRA and CDR2 YSYEKL. After removal of 0 bases from V and 9 bases from J, the junction contained 8 bases not matched to a gene. The CDR3 loop reads CASSQDTDSGREQFF. In DNA, the CDR3 is TGCGCCAGCAGCCAAGATACTGATAGCGGGCGTGAGCAGTTCTTC.

The chain carries TRBV9 and TRBJ1-3, with a tentative D call TRBD1 (6 bases). V dropped 2 bases and J dropped 8 bases, with 11 bases sitting between them. Germline loops: CDR1 SGDLS, CDR2 YYNGEE. The CDR3 sequence is 13 residues long. Here the CDR3 reads CASSVDRSHTIYF. CDR3 bases: TGTGCCAGCAGCGTCGACAGGAGTCACACCATATATTTT.

Only a few counts were recorded for this clone. The identical CDR3 is also encoded by other nucleotide sequences in the sample. The chain has TRBV18 and TRBJ1-5; D is ambiguous. Trimming cost V 3 bases and J 0 bases, with 3 bases left between them. The CDR3 sequence is 13 residues long. Looked up from germline, CDR1 is KGHSH and CDR2 is LQKENI. The CDR3: CASSPHSNQPQHF. In nucleotides, the CDR3 is TGTGCCAGCTCACCCCATAGCAATCAGCCCCAGCATTTT.

The chain combines TRBV5-1 with TRBJ2-1, with 7 nucleotides matching TRBD2. The CDR3 spans 14 residues. V was pared by 4 bases and J by 9 bases, with 10 bases of the junction left unmatched. CDR1 is SGHRS, CDR2 YFSETQ, per germline. As DNA, the CDR3 is TGCGCCAGCAGCCCGGGGGGTAGTACCGGTGAGCAGTTCTTC. This translates into CASSPGGSTGEQFF.